Shown below are 8 T cell receptor beta chains from a single sample sequenced in a study of T cell repertoires in cytomegalovirus infection. Their antigen targets remain unknown. A single record per CDR3 protein comes from TCRdb applying MiXCR to the reads. The sample has roughly 860,000 distinct CDR3 sequences, around a third seen once. The sample consisted of cultured CD8+ T cells from PBMCs, taken from culture after CMV antigen stimulation. The origin of the receptors is a human donor in good health (CMV status not recorded). Some clones in this sample may be carry-over from other donors' samples.

This clonotype appeared a few times. This chain uses TRBV10-3 with TRBJ2-3, with D perhaps given as TRBD1 or TRBD2 (5 bases each). The V gene's germline CDR1 is ENHRY and CDR2 SYGVKD. V was cut by 8 bases and J by 1 base, with 31 bases left in between. The CDR3 loop spans 20 amino acids. DNA of the CDR3: TGTGCCATCGGGGGTATACCCGTCGTGGGGCGGACCCTGGGCACAGATACGCAGTATTTT. It translates to CAIGGIPVVGRTLGTDTQYF.

This clonotype showed up just a few times. The V and J genes are TRBV7-6 and TRBJ1-6, with 9 positions matching TRBD1. The V and J ends lost 4 bases and 7 bases, in that order; junction bases with no gene match: 5. CDR1 and CDR2 from the germline V gene are SGHVS and FNYEAQ. The CDR3 length is 15 residues. The CDR3 is CASSSSGQGNSPLHF. In nucleotides, the CDR3 is TGTGCCAGCAGCTCGTCGGGACAGGGAAATTCACCCCTCCACTTT.

This clonotype was observed a few times. The chain has TRBV16 and TRBJ2-6; 9 bases map to TRBD1. Trimming removed 6 bases from V and 2 bases from J; junction bases left unmatched: 14. CDR3 size: 19 residues. The germline V gene encodes CDR1 KGHSY and CDR2 FQNENV. This CDR3 reads CASSHTTGGSSAGANVLTF. CDR3 nucleotide sequence: TGTGCCAGCAGTCATACTACAGGGGGCTCTAGCGCTGGGGCCAACGTCCTGACTTTC.

This clonotype was counted between two and nine times. The chain uses TRBV6-5 and TRBJ2-5; TRBD2 aligns across 7 bases. Per the germline V gene, CDR1 is MNHEY and CDR2 is SVGAGI. V dropped 9 bases and J dropped 0; count of bases not matched to a gene: 7. The CDR3 contains 14 residues. Written as DNA, the CDR3 is TGTGCCAGTTCGACGGGGAGGGACCAAGAGACCCAGTACTTC. Translated, it gives CASSTGRDQETQYF.

This clonotype was found a few times. This chain connects TRBV6-5 to TRBJ2-4; 8 positions agree with TRBD2. J gave up 8 bases and V 2 bases, and 2 bases lay outside the gene matches. In germline, CDR1 is MNHEY, CDR2 SVGAGI. The CDR3 covers 13 residues. CDR3 loop: CASSYAGGDIQYF. CDR3 DNA: TGTGCCAGCAGTTACGCGGGGGGAGACATTCAGTACTTC.

There are many counts of this clonotype. The chain has TRBV7-6 and TRBJ2-5, with D tentatively TRBD2 (6 bases). Germline values: CDR1 SGHVS, CDR2 FNYEAQ. The CDR3 sequence is 15 residues long. Trimming shortened V by 2 bases and J by 2 bases, and 12 bases separated the two germline ends. CDR3 in DNA: TGTGCCAGCAGCTTACTTGCGGGAAGACAAGAGACCCAGTACTTC. It codes for CASSLLAGRQETQYF. Complete variable domain (other parts from reference TRBV7-6 and TRBJ2-5): GAGVSQSPRYKVTKRGQDVALRCDPISGHVSLYWYRQALGQGPEFLTYFNYEAQQDKSGLPNDRFSAERPEGSISTLTIQRTEQRDSAMYRCASSLLAGRQETQYFGPGTRLLVL.

The rearrangement links TRBV4-1 to TRBJ2-5, with D maybe TRBD2 (6 bases). V was shortened by 0 bases and J by 5 bases, with 13 bases between the two germline ends. CDR1 MGHRA and CDR2 YSYEKL come from the germline V gene. There are 15 residues in the CDR3. CDR3 sequence reads: CASSQDSGREETQYF. The CDR3, as DNA: TGCGCCAGCAGCCAAGATAGCGGCAGGGAGGAGACCCAGTACTTC.

Only a few counts were recorded for this clonotype. This chain connects TRBV7-3 to TRBJ1-6; D not resolved. CDR3 length: 17 amino acids. Trimming left V 4 bases short and J 2 bases short, with 15 bases between. In germline, CDR1 is SGHTA, CDR2 FQGTGA. CDR3 in amino acids: CASSSGPLTPYNSPLHF. CDR3 in DNA: TGTGCCAGCAGCTCCGGACCCCTGACGCCCTATAATTCACCCCTCCACTTT. Complete variable domain (other parts from reference TRBV7-3 and TRBJ1-6): GAGVSQTPSNKVTEKGKYVELRCDPISGHTALYWYRQSLGQGPEFLIYFQGTGAADDSGLPNDRFFAVRPEGSVSTLKIQRTERGDSAVYLCASSSGPLTPYNSPLHFGNGTRLTVT.